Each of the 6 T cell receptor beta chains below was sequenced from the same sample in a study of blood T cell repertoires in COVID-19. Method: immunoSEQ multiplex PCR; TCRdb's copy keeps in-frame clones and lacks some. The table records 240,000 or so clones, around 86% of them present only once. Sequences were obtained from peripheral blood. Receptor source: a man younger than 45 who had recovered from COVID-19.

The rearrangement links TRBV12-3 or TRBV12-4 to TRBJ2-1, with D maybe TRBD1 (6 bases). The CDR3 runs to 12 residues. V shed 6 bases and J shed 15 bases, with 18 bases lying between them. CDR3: CASSPGTGKAFF. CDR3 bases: TGTGCCAGCAGCCCAGGTACAGGGAAGGCGTTCTTC.

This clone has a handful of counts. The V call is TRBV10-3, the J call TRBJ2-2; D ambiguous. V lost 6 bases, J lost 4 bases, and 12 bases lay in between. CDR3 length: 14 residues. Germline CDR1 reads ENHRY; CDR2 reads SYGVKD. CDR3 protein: CAIRAPEATGELFF. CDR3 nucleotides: TGTGCCATCAGGGCCCCAGAGGCCACCGGGGAGCTGTTTTTT.

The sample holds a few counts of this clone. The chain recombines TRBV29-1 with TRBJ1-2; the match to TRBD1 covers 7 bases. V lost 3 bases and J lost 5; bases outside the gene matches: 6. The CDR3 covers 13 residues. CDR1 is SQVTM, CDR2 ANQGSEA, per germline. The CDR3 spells CSVDRDRLYGYTF. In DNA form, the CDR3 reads TGCAGCGTTGACCGGGACAGACTATATGGCTACACCTTC.

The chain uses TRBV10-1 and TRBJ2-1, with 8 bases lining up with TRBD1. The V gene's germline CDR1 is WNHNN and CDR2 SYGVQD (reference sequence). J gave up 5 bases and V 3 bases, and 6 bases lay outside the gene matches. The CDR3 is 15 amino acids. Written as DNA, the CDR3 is TGCGCCAGCAGTGATCCAGGGGGCCGAAACAATGAGCAGTTCTTC. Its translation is CASSDPGGRNNEQFF.

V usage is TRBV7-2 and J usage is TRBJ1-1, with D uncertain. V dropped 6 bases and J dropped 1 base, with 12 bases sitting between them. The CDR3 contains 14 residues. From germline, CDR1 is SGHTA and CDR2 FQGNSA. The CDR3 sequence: CASRYQARNTEAFF. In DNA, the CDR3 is TGTGCCAGCAGATATCAGGCGCGGAACACTGAAGCTTTCTTT.

CDR3 nucleotide sequence: TGTGCCAGCAGTGCTCTTAGGGGCCGAAATGAGCAGTTCTTC. Amino acids: CASSALRGRNEQFF. The chain employs TRBV7-9 and TRBJ2-1; perhaps TRBD1 as D (5 bases). The V gene lost 6 bases and the J gene lost 7 bases, with 16 bases spanning the gap. CDR1 SEHNR and CDR2 FQNEAQ come from the germline V gene (reference sequence). This CDR3 is 14 amino acids long.